This TCR beta chain emerged from a study of blood T cell repertoires in COVID-19. Study in general: PBMCs, B-cell-depleted T cells, or T cells were the source of the cDNA or gDNA that made up the material.

CDR1 is MGHDK, CDR2 SYGVNS, per germline. This CDR3 region has 13 residues. After removal of 8 bases from V and 8 bases from J, the junction contained 9 bases not matched to a gene. Source study methods: Cell counts per sample came from amplifying reference gene primers. Measured with immunoSEQ multiplex PCR; TCRdb has only the in-frame clones, and not every one. The DNA gave D and trimming, while V, J and clone size come from that table. Altogether some 30,000 clones are present, around nine tenths being singletons, with the ten largest covering 8.4%. There are a few counts of this clone. The chain couples TRBV25-1 to TRBJ1-2; the match to TRBD1 covers 9 bases. Sequences were obtained from peripheral blood. This clonotype originated in an older man with active or convalescent COVID-19. CDR3 nucleotide sequence: TGTGCCAGCGCCGGGACAGGGACTCGGGGCTACACCTTC. As protein: CASAGTGTRGYTF.